Below are 15 T cell receptor beta chains sequenced from a single sample in a study of shared clonotypes between healthy human individuals. Naive CD8 populations comprised CD45RO-negative cells positively selected for CCR7, excluding terminally differentiated effector memory CD45RA+ cells. Produced via immunoSEQ multiplex PCR; TCRdb's table is partial and in-frame only. The sample contains 1.5 million to 2.5 million clones, roughly 94% of which appear only once. Sequencing input: naive CD8+ T cells sorted from blood. The receptor set was obtained from a man aged 18 to 35 in good health.

This clone was seen a single time. The rearrangement joins TRBV7-2 to TRBJ2-2; 9 nucleotides line up with TRBD1. The CDR3 contains 15 residues. The ends lost 5 bases at V and 5 bases at J; junction bases unmatched: 6. CDR1 is SGHTA and CDR2 is FQGNSA in the germline V gene. CDR3 coding DNA: TGTGCCAGCAGCCGCGGGACAGGGAAAACCGGGGAGCTGTTTTTT. Its translation: CASSRGTGKTGELFF.

The V call is TRBV19, the J call TRBJ1-6; a weak D match, TRBD1 (5 bases). The CDR3 is made up of 18 amino acids. Deletions cut 3 bases from V and 0 bases from J, with 15 bases between. CDR1 LNHDA and CDR2 SQIVND come from the germline V gene (reference sequence). The CDR3 coding sequence is TGTGCCAGTAGTATGGGGGGACCGGAGTCCTCCTATAATTCACCCCTCCACTTT. Protein sequence: CASSMGGPESSYNSPLHF.

The chain couples TRBV25-1 to TRBJ1-4; D is possibly TRBD1 (5 bases). V shed 1 base and J shed 5 bases, with 17 bases lying between them. The CDR3 length is 17 residues. Germline lookup yields CDR1 MGHDK and CDR2 SYGVNS. The CDR3 is CASSELTAVQHNEKLFF. CDR3 DNA: TGTGCCAGCAGTGAATTGACAGCCGTTCAACACAATGAAAAACTGTTTTTT.

This clone was counted once. The same CDR3 also results from other DNA sequences found in this sample. This chain connects TRBV18 to TRBJ2-7; 9 bases are a match to TRBD1. J lost 3 bases, V lost 6 bases, and 6 bases had no gene match. This CDR3 region has 14 residues. The germline CDR1 and CDR2 sequences are KGHSH and LQKENI. The CDR3 DNA sequence: TGTGCCAGCTCCTTACCGGGACAGGGCTACGAGCAGTACTTC. It specifies CASSLPGQGYEQYF.

The CDR3 sequence: CASSYSTGRKTYEQYF. The CDR3 bases are TGTGCCAGCAGTTACTCGACGGGACGGAAGACCTACGAGCAGTACTTC. The chain carries TRBV6-5 and TRBJ2-7, with D perhaps matching TRBD1 or TRBD2 (5 bases each). This CDR3 region has 16 residues. In germline, CDR1 is MNHEY, CDR2 SVGAGI. Trimming pared 0 bases from V and 2 bases from J, leaving 14 bases between.

The V call is TRBV19, the J call TRBJ2-1, with 10 bases matching TRBD2. Germline CDR1 and CDR2: LNHDA and SQIVND (reference sequence). This CDR3 region has 16 residues. V shed 0 bases, J shed 6 bases, and the junction held 5 bases outside the gene matches. CDR3 nucleotides: TGTGCCAGTAGTATAGACTGGCTAGCGGGAGTCAATGAGCAGTTCTTC. Protein sequence: CASSIDWLAGVNEQFF.

The chain employs TRBV4-1 and TRBJ1-5, with TRBD1 identical over 11 bases. The V gene end was trimmed by 0 bases and the J gene end by 1 base; junction bases not matched to a gene: 8. This CDR3 has 19 residues. The germline V gene encodes CDR1 MGHRA and CDR2 YSYEKL. The CDR3: CASSQEGQGATGSNQPQHF. For the CDR3, the DNA is TGCGCCAGCAGCCAAGAAGGACAGGGGGCTACGGGGAGCAATCAGCCCCAGCATTTT.

V usage is TRBV5-4 and J usage is TRBJ1-1, with 9 positions matching TRBD1. This CDR3 is 17 amino acids long. The V and J ends lost 2 bases and 0 bases, in that order; junction bases with no gene match: 8. Germline loops: CDR1 SGHNT, CDR2 YYREEE (reference sequence). The CDR3 DNA follows: TGTGCCAGCAGCTTCCCACAGGGGGCGGCAATGAACACTGAAGCTTTCTTT. Its protein is CASSFPQGAAMNTEAFF. The variable domain in full, completed from reference TRBV5-4 and TRBJ1-1, reads ETGVTQSPTHLIKTRGQQVTLRCSSQSGHNTVSWYQQALGQGPQFIFQYYREEENGRGNFPPRFSGLQFPNYSSELNVNALELDDSALYLCASSFPQGAAMNTEAFFGQGTRLTVV.

The genes are TRBV4-1 and TRBJ2-3; D is unresolved. The CDR3 length is 17 residues. Per the germline V gene, CDR1 is MGHRA and CDR2 is YSYEKL. V was clipped by 3 bases and J by 2 bases, with 18 bases between them. The CDR3 nucleotides are TGCGCCAGCAGCCATCCGTTCCGTGAAGGCCCCACAGATACGCAGTATTTT. It translates to CASSHPFREGPTDTQYF.

The chain joins TRBV6-5 to TRBJ1-2; D gene ambiguous. Germline CDR1 MNHEY, CDR2 SVGAGI. The CDR3 covers 14 residues. Trimming pared 0 bases from V and 3 bases from J, leaving 8 bases between. In DNA form, the CDR3 reads TGTGCCAGCAGTTACTCGACGCCAGACTATGGCTACACCTTC. It codes for CASSYSTPDYGYTF.

The CDR3 DNA reads as TGTGCCAGCAGCAATTCAGAGGGAACCTACGAGCAGTACTTC. Amino acid sequence: CASSNSEGTYEQYF. The chain joins TRBV7-9 to TRBJ2-7; D may be TRBD2 (5 bases). V was clipped by 5 bases and J by 2 bases, with 13 bases between them. Germline-derived CDR1 and CDR2 are SEHNR and FQNEAQ (reference sequence). The CDR3 has 14 residues.

The V call is TRBV6-5, the J call TRBJ1-2, with D tentatively TRBD1 (5 bases). The length of the CDR3 is 15 residues. Looked up from germline, CDR1 is MNHEY and CDR2 is SVGAGI. Trimming removed 7 bases at V and 4 bases at J, with 19 bases between. The CDR3 nucleotides are TGTGCCAGCACAACTCCGAGGGAGGGGAGCTATGGCTACACCTTC. Protein: CASTTPREGSYGYTF.

The V and J genes are TRBV5-8 and TRBJ2-7; weak D call: TRBD1 (5 bases). The V gene's germline CDR1 is SGHTS and CDR2 YDEGEE. V shed 4 bases and J shed 0 bases, with 14 bases lying between them. The CDR3 has 15 amino acids. CDR3 sequence (DNA): TGTGCCAGCAGCGCCGGGTGGGGCACCTCCTACGAGCAGTACTTC. Translated: CASSAGWGTSYEQYF.

The gene calls are TRBV11-2 and TRBJ2-7; D remains ambiguous. This CDR3 spans 13 amino acids. The germline V gene has CDR1 SGHAT and CDR2 FQNNGV. V lost 5 bases, J lost 3 bases, and 11 bases lay in between. CDR3: CASSPRFGYEQYF. The DNA for the CDR3 is TGTGCCAGCAGCCCGCGCTTCGGCTACGAGCAGTACTTC.

The chain is built from TRBV29-1 and TRBJ1-2; unclear D gene. Trimming pared 6 bases from V and 2 bases from J, leaving 13 bases between. CDR1 is SQVTM and CDR2 is ANQGSEA in the germline V gene. CDR3 length: 13 residues. CDR3 coding DNA: TGCAGCGTGCCGGGAACCCAAAACTATGGCTACACCTTC. This encodes CSVPGTQNYGYTF.